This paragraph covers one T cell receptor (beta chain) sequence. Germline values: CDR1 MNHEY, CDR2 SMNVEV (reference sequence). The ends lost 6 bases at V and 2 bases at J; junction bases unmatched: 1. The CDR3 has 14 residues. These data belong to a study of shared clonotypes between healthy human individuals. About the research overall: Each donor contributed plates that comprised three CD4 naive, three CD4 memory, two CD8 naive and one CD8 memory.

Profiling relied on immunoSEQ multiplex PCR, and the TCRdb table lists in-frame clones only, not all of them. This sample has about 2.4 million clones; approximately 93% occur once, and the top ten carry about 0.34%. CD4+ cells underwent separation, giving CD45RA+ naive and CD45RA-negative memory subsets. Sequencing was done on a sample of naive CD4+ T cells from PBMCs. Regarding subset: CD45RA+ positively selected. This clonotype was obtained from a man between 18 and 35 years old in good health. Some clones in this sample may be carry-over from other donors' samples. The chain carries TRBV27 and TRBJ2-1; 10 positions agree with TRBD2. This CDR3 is CASRGLAAYNEQFF. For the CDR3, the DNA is TGTGCCAGCAGAGGACTAGCGGCCTACAATGAGCAGTTCTTC.